This T cell receptor (beta chain) was captured by sequencing in a study of cytomegalovirus exposure and HLA in healthy donors. In the study overall: The approximately 700 first-cohort repertoires shared a platform with the 120 or so validation repertoires, as reported in a later analysis. Study results and caveats: Diagnosis of cytomegalovirus status made by the classifier reportedly showed high specificity and sensitivity.

Germline CDR1 reads SGHNT; CDR2 reads YYREEE (reference sequence). Trimming cost V 0 bases and J 5 bases, with 9 bases left between them. This CDR3 region has 13 residues. Assay used: immunoSEQ multiplex PCR; TCRdb lists only in-frame clones, some missing. The sample lists 100,000 to 150,000 clones, roughly nine tenths occurring once. Comment on this clone: Its antigen is undetermined.

The sequenced material came from PBMCs. This sequence joins TRBV5-4 and TRBJ2-7; D is ambiguous. The sequence was obtained from a young woman in good health and CMV-seronegative. The CDR3 here is CASSLGATNEQYF. CDR3 nucleotide sequence: TGTGCCAGCAGCTTGGGGGCCACGAACGAGCAGTACTTC.